Following are 29 T cell receptor beta chains from one sample sequenced in a study of cytomegalovirus exposure and HLA in healthy donors. 60 Vbeta and 13 Jbeta primers were used in PCR. Profiled with immunoSEQ multiplex PCR; TCRdb holds only in-frame clones, not every one. The table gives 150,000 to 200,000 clones; the top ten clones make up roughly 1.3% of it. The sequenced sample consisted of PBMCs. These receptors came from a woman aged 55-69 years in good health and CMV-seronegative.

The V and J genes are TRBV27 and TRBJ2-5, with 7 bases fitting TRBD1. Germline V lookup: CDR1 MNHEY, CDR2 SMNVEV (reference sequence). The CDR3 consists of 14 residues. In DNA, the CDR3 is TGTGTCTCGAGAAGGGGGCGCCCCGGGGAGACCCAGTACTTC. Its protein is CVSRRGRPGETQYF.

The chain is built from TRBV19 and TRBJ2-7; weak D call: TRBD2 (5 bases). CDR3 length: 15 amino acids. Trimming removed 3 bases at V and 5 bases at J, with 17 bases between. CDR1 and CDR2 from the germline V gene are LNHDA and SQIVND (reference sequence). CDR3 nucleotide sequence: TGTGCCAGTAGTATGGTTGGTGGGAGCGGTGACGAGCAGTACTTC. Translation: CASSMVGGSGDEQYF.

The V call is TRBV5-1, the J call TRBJ2-1, with 9 bases fitting TRBD1. J gave up 3 bases and V 5 bases, and 6 bases lay outside the gene matches. Germline V CDR1 and CDR2: SGHRS, YFSETQ. This CDR3 is built from 15 residues. The CDR3 loop reads CASSSGTGFYNEQFF. CDR3 bases: TGCGCCAGCAGTTCCGGGACAGGGTTCTACAATGAGCAGTTCTTC.

The rearrangement links TRBV18 to TRBJ2-2; D remains unclear. Germline V gene data show CDR1 as KGHSH and CDR2 as LQKENI. This CDR3 is built from 12 residues. Trimming stripped 4 bases from V and 2 bases from J, with 2 bases between. The CDR3 sequence is CASSLNTGELFF. Here the CDR3 DNA reads TGTGCCAGCTCACTAAACACCGGGGAGCTGTTTTTT.

This chain connects TRBV2 to TRBJ2-1; 8 bases map to TRBD2. With V trimmed by 8 bases and J by 11 bases, 8 bases remained unmatched. The CDR3 sequence is 12 residues long. The germline V gene encodes CDR1 SNHLY and CDR2 FYNNEI. CDR3 sequence reads: CASLKAGDKQFF. CDR3 nucleotide sequence: TGTGCCAGCCTGAAAGCGGGAGACAAGCAGTTCTTC.

This chain links TRBV5-4 with TRBJ1-1; 9 bases agree with TRBD1. This CDR3 is 18 amino acids long. The ends lost 4 bases at V and 5 bases at J; junction bases unmatched: 18. Germline V gives CDR1 SGHNT, CDR2 YYREEE (reference sequence). CDR3 nucleotides: TGTGCCAGCAGCCGGACAGGGGTTCATCCCCCCATATTGACTGAAGCTTTCTTT. Amino acid sequence: CASSRTGVHPPILTEAFF.

This rearrangement joins TRBV5-1 to TRBJ2-2, with TRBD1 as a possible D gene (6 bases). The germline gives CDR1 SGHRS, CDR2 YFSETQ. The CDR3 consists of 15 residues. V dropped 7 bases and J dropped 2 bases, with 15 bases sitting between them. The CDR3 here is CASANRAQNTGELFF. Here the CDR3 DNA reads TGCGCCAGCGCAAACAGGGCTCAAAACACCGGGGAGCTGTTTTTT.

This chain links TRBV5-1 with TRBJ1-1; TRBD1 is a possible D gene (5 bases). The CDR3 runs 15 residues. V gave up 0 bases and J gave up 8 bases, with 17 bases separating them. Germline values: CDR1 SGHRS, CDR2 YFSETQ. CDR3 sequence: CASSLAPGGNLEAFF. CDR3 sequence (DNA): TGCGCCAGCAGCTTGGCCCCCGGGGGGAACTTAGAAGCTTTCTTT.

V is TRBV6-1 and J is TRBJ2-3; 9 positions match TRBD2. The CDR3 is made up of 14 amino acids. Germline V gene sequence: CDR1 MNHNS, CDR2 SASEGT. The junction had 9 bases not matched to a gene; V was cut back by 10 bases and J by 4 bases. The CDR3 nucleotides read TGTGCCACCTCCCGACTAGCGGTGGCAGATACGCAGTATTTT. Translated: CATSRLAVADTQYF.

The chain carries TRBV30 and TRBJ2-5; 9 bases match TRBD1. Germline V CDR1 and CDR2: GTSNPN, SVGIG (reference sequence). V lost 2 bases to trimming and J lost 5 bases; unmatched junction nucleotides: 3. The CDR3 runs 13 residues. The CDR3: CAWSLTGGETQYF. The CDR3 coding sequence is TGTGCCTGGAGTTTGACAGGGGGTGAGACCCAGTACTTC.

The chain is built from TRBV4-1 and TRBJ2-1; D is possibly TRBD1 (5 bases). This CDR3 is built from 14 residues. Trimming removed 1 base at V and 10 bases at J, with 14 bases between. CDR1 is MGHRA, CDR2 YSYEKL, per germline. In DNA form, the CDR3 reads TGCGCCAGCAGCCAAGGGCAGGGCTTATGGGAGCAGTTCTTC. This sequence encodes CASSQGQGLWEQFF.

The gene calls are TRBV27 and TRBJ1-1; a possible D gene is TRBD1 (6 bases). The germline CDR1 and CDR2 sequences are MNHEY and SMNVEV (reference sequence). Trimming took off 2 bases at V and 2 bases at J, with 9 bases between the two ends. This CDR3 is 14 amino acids long. In nucleotides, the CDR3 is TGTGCCAGCAGTTTAGGGGGGGCAAACACTGAAGCTTTCTTT. Translated, it gives CASSLGGANTEAFF.

The J gene is TRBJ2-5, the V gene TRBV21-1; TRBD2, the table's D call, was not compared with the DNA. TRBV21-1 corresponds to a pseudogene. The CDR3 spans 15 residues. The CDR3 here is CASSKVRGGRETQYF. The CDR3 nucleotides read TGTGCCAGCAGCAAAGTGAGGGGGGGTCGAGAGACCCAGTACTTC.

Notes on this clone: At one end, the junction sequence differs from germline, possibly due to a read error. The gene calls are TRBV18 and TRBJ2-2, with no clear D. The CDR3 loop spans 16 amino acids. The germline V gene encodes CDR1 KGHSH and CDR2 LQKENI. CDR3 residues: CASPPFISSNTGELFF. The CDR3 nucleotides read TGTGCCAGCCCACCGTTCATTAGTTCGAACACCGGGGAGCTGTTTTTT. The variable domain in full, completed from reference TRBV18 and TRBJ2-2, reads NAGVMQNPRHLVRRRGQEARLRCSPMKGHSHVYWYRQLPEEGLKFMVYLQKENIIDESGMPKERFSAEFPKEGPSILRIQQVVRGDSAAYFCASPPFISSNTGELFFGEGSRLTVL.

J is TRBJ1-5 and V is TRBV5-8; the D is unclear. The CDR3 consists of 15 residues. Trimming cost V 1 base and J 1 base, with 9 bases left between them. CDR1 and CDR2 (germline): SGHTS, YDEGEE. The CDR3 sequence is CASSLFTLSNQPQHF. Here the CDR3 DNA reads TGTGCCAGCAGCTTGTTTACACTAAGCAATCAGCCCCAGCATTTT.

This rearrangement joins TRBV29-1 to TRBJ2-3; D is unclear. The V and J ends lost 4 bases and 0 bases respectively, with 8 bases between them. The CDR3 covers 13 residues. Germline CDR1 reads SQVTM; CDR2 reads ANQGSEA. This chain's CDR3 is CSVVFGSTDTQYF. The CDR3 DNA is TGCAGCGTTGTCTTCGGGAGCACAGATACGCAGTATTTT.

The rearrangement joins TRBV2 to TRBJ2-7; possible D gene TRBD1, 5 bases. The germline V gene has CDR1 SNHLY and CDR2 FYNNEI. The CDR3 has 15 residues. V dropped 6 bases and J dropped 8 bases, with 23 bases sitting between them. This CDR3 is CASRDQPGAEPQQYF. DNA for the CDR3: TGTGCCAGCAGGGATCAACCTGGGGCGGAACCCCAGCAGTACTTC. Based on the CDR3 plus reference TRBV2 and TRBJ2-7, the full variable domain is EPEVTQTPSHQVTQMGQEVILRCVPISNHLYFYWYRQILGQKVEFLVSFYNNEISEKSEIFDDQFSVERPDGSNFTLKIRSTKLEDSAMYFCASRDQPGAEPQQYFGPGTRLTVT.

The genes are TRBV5-1 and TRBJ2-3; 15 bases are a match to TRBD2. Germline assignment: CDR1 SGHRS and CDR2 YFSETQ. The J segment lost 0 bases and the V segment lost 4 bases, leaving 6 bases of the junction unmatched. This CDR3 contains 18 residues. The CDR3: CASSAGLAGGPSTDTQYF. CDR3 nucleotides: TGCGCCAGCAGCGCTGGACTAGCGGGGGGGCCGAGCACAGATACGCAGTATTTT.

The rearrangement links TRBV7-9 to TRBJ2-3; unclear D gene. CDR3 size: 14 residues. V was trimmed by 5 bases and J by 2 bases, leaving 11 bases between them. CDR1 and CDR2 from the germline V gene are SEHNR and FQNEAQ (reference sequence). The CDR3 region is CASSPNRHTDTQYF. Written as DNA, the CDR3 is TGTGCCAGCAGCCCCAACAGACACACAGATACGCAGTATTTT.

J is TRBJ2-1 and V is TRBV18, with 7 positions matching TRBD1. From germline, CDR1 is KGHSH and CDR2 LQKENI. Trimming took 6 bases from V and 1 from J; bases not matched to a gene: 9. The CDR3 covers 16 residues. This CDR3 is CASSSAQGWSYNEQFF. The DNA of the CDR3 is TGTGCCAGCTCGTCCGCACAGGGGTGGTCCTACAATGAGCAGTTCTTC.

This chain links TRBV7-2 with TRBJ2-3, with a possible D match to TRBD1 (5 bases). V was pared by 2 bases and J by 4 bases, with 16 bases between. This CDR3 has 16 residues. Germline V CDR1 and CDR2: SGHTA, FQGNSA. CDR3 nucleotides: TGTGCCAGCAGCTTAACAGCAGGGTATGGCCCAGATACGCAGTATTTT. Translated, it gives CASSLTAGYGPDTQYF.

The rearrangement joins TRBV7-9 to TRBJ1-2, with TRBD1 identical over 11 bases. The CDR3 length is 15 residues. CDR1 is SEHNR, CDR2 FQNEAQ, per germline (reference sequence). J lost 8 bases, V lost 2 bases, and 7 bases had no gene match. The CDR3 DNA follows: TGTGCCAGCAGCTTAAGTGGGACAGGGGGTCCGGGCTACACCTTC. This translates into CASSLSGTGGPGYTF.

The V and J genes are TRBV2 and TRBJ1-1; D is unresolved. Between the trimmed V and J ends, which lost 3 bases and 0 bases, there was a span of 5 bases. CDR3 length: 13 residues. Germline V gene lookup returns CDR1 SNHLY and CDR2 FYNNEI. The CDR3 bases are TGTGCCAGCAGTGAGGAGTTGAACACTGAAGCTTTCTTT. This gives the protein CASSEELNTEAFF.

The chain combines TRBV7-3 with TRBJ2-7; weak D call: TRBD2 (6 bases). V was clipped by 5 bases and J by 2 bases, with 13 bases between them. This CDR3 comprises 14 residues. Germline CDR1 reads SGHTA; CDR2 reads FQGTGA. This CDR3 reads CASSPKPGAYEQYF. The CDR3 bases are TGTGCCAGCAGCCCTAAGCCGGGGGCCTACGAGCAGTACTTC.

The chain recombines TRBV14 with TRBJ2-2; TRBD2 aligns across 10 bases. Per the germline V gene, CDR1 is SGHDN and CDR2 is FVKESK. With 4 bases clipped from V and 4 bases from J, the junction kept 15 bases outside the gene matches. The length of the CDR3 is 19 residues. Here the CDR3 reads CASSPGWATSGVITGELFF. The CDR3 nucleotides are TGTGCCAGCAGCCCTGGTTGGGCTACTAGCGGGGTTATCACCGGGGAGCTGTTTTTT.

About this clone: Other DNA sequences in this sample translate to the same CDR3. The V and J genes are TRBV2 and TRBJ1-5, with a possible D match to TRBD1 (5 bases). Trimming left V 6 bases short and J 4 bases short, with 13 bases between. The V gene's germline CDR1 is SNHLY and CDR2 FYNNEI. This CDR3 is 14 amino acids long. The CDR3 sequence: CASSGRQGNQPQHF. CDR3 nucleotides: TGTGCCAGCAGCGGAAGGCAGGGTAATCAGCCCCAGCATTTT.

The V gene is TRBV25-1, the J gene TRBJ2-1; weak D call: TRBD2 (6 bases). In germline, CDR1 is MGHDK, CDR2 SYGVNS. The ends were cut back, 6 bases at V and 1 base at J, with 16 bases in the middle. The CDR3 has 16 residues. CDR3 in DNA: TGTGCCAGCAGCATGGACTACCGAATTTCCTACAATGAGCAGTTCTTC. It encodes CASSMDYRISYNEQFF.

The chain links TRBV15 to TRBJ2-1, with TRBD2 matching 8 bases. V trimming: 5 bases; J trimming: 7 bases; junction bases outside the gene matches: 25. The CDR3 totals 20 residues. The germline V gene has CDR1 LNHNV and CDR2 YYDKDF (reference sequence). CDR3 coding DNA: TGTGCCACCAGCCCGAAACCAGCGGGAGAGGCGGGTTTTATTGCGAATGAGCAGTTCTTC. Protein: CATSPKPAGEAGFIANEQFF.

This chain connects TRBV2 to TRBJ1-2, with 7 bases identical to TRBD1. J was trimmed by 3 bases and V by 0 bases; bases with no gene match: 4. CDR1 is SNHLY, CDR2 FYNNEI, per germline. The CDR3 contains 15 residues. The CDR3 sequence: CASSEALTGYYGYTF. The CDR3 DNA sequence: TGTGCCAGCAGTGAAGCCTTGACAGGGTACTATGGCTACACCTTC.